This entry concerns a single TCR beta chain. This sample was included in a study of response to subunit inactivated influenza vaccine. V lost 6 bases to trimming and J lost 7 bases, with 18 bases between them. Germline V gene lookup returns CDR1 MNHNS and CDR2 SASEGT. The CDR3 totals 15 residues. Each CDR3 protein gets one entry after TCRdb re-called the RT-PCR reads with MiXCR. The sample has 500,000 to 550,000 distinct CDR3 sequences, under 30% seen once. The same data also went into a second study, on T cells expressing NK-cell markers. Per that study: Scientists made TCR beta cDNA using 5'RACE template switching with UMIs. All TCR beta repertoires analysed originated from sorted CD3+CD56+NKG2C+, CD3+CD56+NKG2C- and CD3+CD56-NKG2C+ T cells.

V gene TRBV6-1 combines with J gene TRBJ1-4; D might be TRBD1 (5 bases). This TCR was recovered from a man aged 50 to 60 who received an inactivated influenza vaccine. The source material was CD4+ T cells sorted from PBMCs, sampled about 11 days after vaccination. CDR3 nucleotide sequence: TGTGCCAGCAGCAATCTGATGGGGGGGGGTGAAAAACTGTTTTTT. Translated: CASSNLMGGGEKLFF.